The clone carrying this T cell receptor beta chain occurred once. This sample stems from a study of OX40 agonist ivuxolimab in advanced cancers. Study in general: An agonistic anti-OX40 (CD134) antibody, ivuxolimab, was used to treat the patients. Aged roughly 23 to 80 with a mean of around 60 years, they were around 79% male.

The protocol was immunoSEQ multiplex PCR, while the TCRdb copy is restricted to in-frame clones and leaves out a portion. The data hold some 42,000 clones, with roughly nine tenths observed a single time. CDR1 and CDR2 from the germline V gene are KGHSH and LQKENI. Trimming stripped 5 bases from V and 8 bases from J, with 19 bases between. This CDR3 contains 16 residues. The rearrangement links TRBV18 to TRBJ1-6; perhaps TRBD1 as D (6 bases). This specimen consisted of CD4+ or CD8+ T cells sorted from blood, obtained in a trial of the OX40 agonist ivuxolimab. The sequence came from an adult with an advanced solid tumor such as melanoma, head and neck, liver or kidney cancer. The DNA of the CDR3 is TGTGCCAGCTCAGGAAATACCAGGGGAACCGATTCACCCCTCCACTTT. It encodes CASSGNTRGTDSPLHF.